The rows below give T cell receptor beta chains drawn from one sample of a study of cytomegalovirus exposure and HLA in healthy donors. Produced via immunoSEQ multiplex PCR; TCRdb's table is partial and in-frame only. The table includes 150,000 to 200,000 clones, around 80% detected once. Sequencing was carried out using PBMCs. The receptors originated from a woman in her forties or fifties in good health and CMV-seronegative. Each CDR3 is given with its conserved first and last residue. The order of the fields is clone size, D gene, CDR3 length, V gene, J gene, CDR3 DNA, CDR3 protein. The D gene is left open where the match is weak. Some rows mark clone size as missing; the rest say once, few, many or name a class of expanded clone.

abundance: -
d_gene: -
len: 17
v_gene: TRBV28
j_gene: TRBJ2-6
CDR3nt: TGTGCCAGCACCCACACGGGGTTTAGCTCTGGGGCCAACGTCCTGACTTTC
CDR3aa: CASTHTGFSSGANVLTF

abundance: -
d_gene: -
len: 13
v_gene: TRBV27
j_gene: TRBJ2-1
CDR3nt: TGTGCCAGCACCGGAGGGCCGCGACGGGGGCAGTTCTTC
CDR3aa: CASTGGPRRGQFF

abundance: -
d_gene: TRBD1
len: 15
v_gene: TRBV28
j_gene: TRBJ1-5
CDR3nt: TGTGCCAGCGGACAGGGGCTTGTGGGGAATCAGCCCCAGCATTTT
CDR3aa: CASGQGLVGNQPQHF

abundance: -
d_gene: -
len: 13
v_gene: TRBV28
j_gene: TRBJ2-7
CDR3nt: TGTGCCAGCAGTTTGCGCCACCCCTACGAGCAGTACTTC
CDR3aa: CASSLRHPYEQYF

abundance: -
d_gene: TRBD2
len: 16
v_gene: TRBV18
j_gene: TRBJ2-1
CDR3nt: TGTGCCAGCTCACCACCGCGCGGGGGGGTCGAACGGGAGCAGTTCTTC
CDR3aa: CASSPPRGGVEREQFF

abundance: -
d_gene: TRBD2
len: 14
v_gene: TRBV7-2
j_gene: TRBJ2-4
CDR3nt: TGTGCCAGCAGCCCGCGGGGGGGCAAAAACATTCAGTACTTC
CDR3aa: CASSPRGGKNIQYF

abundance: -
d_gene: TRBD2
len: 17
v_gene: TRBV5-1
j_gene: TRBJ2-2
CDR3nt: TGCGCCAGCAGCTTGATCCGGCTAGCGGATAACACCGGGGAGCTGTTTTTT
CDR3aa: CASSLIRLADNTGELFF

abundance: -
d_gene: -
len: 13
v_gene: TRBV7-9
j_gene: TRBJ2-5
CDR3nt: TGTTCCAGCAGTGCTACAGGGTTTGAGACCCAGTACTTC
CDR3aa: CSSSATGFETQYF

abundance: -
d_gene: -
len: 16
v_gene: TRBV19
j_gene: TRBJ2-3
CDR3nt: TGTGCCAGTAGTTCCCAGGGGGGCGGAGGCACAGATACGCAGTATTTT
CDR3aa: CASSSQGGGGTDTQYF

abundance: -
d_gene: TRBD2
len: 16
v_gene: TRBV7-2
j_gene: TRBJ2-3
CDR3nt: TGTGCCAGCAGCTTAGGGGTGTCGGGGGGGCAGGATACGCAGTATTTT
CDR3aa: CASSLGVSGGQDTQYF

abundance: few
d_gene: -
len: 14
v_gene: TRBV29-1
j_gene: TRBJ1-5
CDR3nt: TGCAGCGTTAGGTTTGGAGGGCTAGAGCAGCCCCAGCATTTT
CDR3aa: CSVRFGGLEQPQHF

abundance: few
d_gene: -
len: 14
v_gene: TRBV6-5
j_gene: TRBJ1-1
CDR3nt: TGTGCCAGCAAAAGACAGGACTCGAACACTGAAGCTTTCTTT
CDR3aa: CASKRQDSNTEAFF

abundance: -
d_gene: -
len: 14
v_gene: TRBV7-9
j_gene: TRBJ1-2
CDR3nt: TGTTCCAGCAGCTTAGGTGGACAGAGTTATGGCTACACCTTC
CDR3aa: CSSSLGGQSYGYTF

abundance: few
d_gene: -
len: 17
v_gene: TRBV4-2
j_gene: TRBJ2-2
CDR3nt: TGTGCCAGCAGCCTCCCCCCACGCAGGGCGGACACCGGGGAGCTGTTTTTT
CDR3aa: CASSLPPRRADTGELFF

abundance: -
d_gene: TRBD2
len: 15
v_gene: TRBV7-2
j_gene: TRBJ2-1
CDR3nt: TGTGCCAGCAGCTGGGGGGGAGGTTCCTGGGATGAGCAGTTCTTC
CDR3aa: CASSWGGGSWDEQFF

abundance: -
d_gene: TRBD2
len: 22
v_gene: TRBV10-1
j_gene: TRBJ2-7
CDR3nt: TGCGCCAGCACCGGAACCGGGACTAGCGGGAGGGCCAAACTTACGAGCTCCTACGAGCAGTACTTC
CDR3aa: CASTGTGTSGRAKLTSSYEQYF

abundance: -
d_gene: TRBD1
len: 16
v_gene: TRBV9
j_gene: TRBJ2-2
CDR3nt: TGTGCCAGCAGCGTAGGGCCAGGGGGTGTCGGCGGGGAGCTGTTTTTT
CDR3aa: CASSVGPGGVGGELFF